The entry below gives a single T cell receptor beta chain sequence along with its context. This entry comes from a study of shared T cell receptors in the human thymus. Clones were sequenced by immunoSEQ multiplex PCR, and TCRdb holds only the in-frame ones, with some missing. Here the sample spans more than 550,000 clones, over 75% being singletons. V was shortened by 3 bases and J by 2 bases, with 11 bases between the two germline ends. CDR1 is LNHDA, CDR2 SQIVND, per germline (reference sequence). This CDR3 has 15 residues. The same data also went into a second study, on human thymus T cells. That study reports: Samples came from healthy Finnish infants during open corrective cardiac surgery. Unrelated individuals reportedly shared highly overlapping thymic TCR repertoires.

Sequencing was performed on thymocytes. The origin of this receptor is a girl under three years old with a congenital heart defect. The J gene is TRBJ1-3, the V gene TRBV19; D gene unclear. The CDR3 protein is CASSIKTPTGNTIYF. DNA for the CDR3: TGTGCCAGTAGTATCAAAACTCCAACTGGAAACACCATATATTTT.